This passage covers 7 T cell receptor beta chains from one sample sequenced in a study of T-cell reconstitution after alpha-beta-depleted transplantation in children. Using unique molecular identifiers, the investigators prepared the TCRbeta library. TCRdb ran MiXCR on the PCR reads and lists one entry per CDR3 protein. The data show about 20,000 distinct CDR3 sequences, with approximately 12% seen just once and over 30% held by the top ten. The sample was PBMCs, mostly from graft donor cells, taken 60 days after TCRalphabeta/CD19-depleted stem cell transplant. The source of these receptors is a female patient younger than 10 who had a stem cell transplant for congenital amegakaryocytic thrombocytopenia, so the T cells may come from the graft donor.

This clonotype was found many times. The J gene is TRBJ2-1, the V gene TRBV24-1; 9 bases are a match to TRBD2. The CDR3 consists of 16 residues. In germline, CDR1 is KGHDR, CDR2 SFDVKD. J gave up 5 bases and V 6 bases, and 10 bases lay outside the gene matches. The CDR3 region is CATSSKGASGNNEQFF. The DNA for the CDR3 is TGTGCCACCAGTTCAAAAGGGGCTAGCGGGAACAATGAGCAGTTCTTC.

This clonotype was seen a few times. The CDR3 sequence: CASSPGTGGTEAFF. The CDR3 DNA is TGTGCCAGTAGTCCCGGGACCGGGGGAACTGAAGCTTTCTTT. J is TRBJ1-1 and V is TRBV19; maybe TRBD1 (5 bases). CDR1 and CDR2 (germline): LNHDA, SQIVND (reference sequence). V shed 5 bases and J shed 5 bases, with 15 bases lying between them. The CDR3 runs to 14 residues.

The table lists this clonotype with many counts. The chain uses TRBV10-3 and TRBJ2-2; 10 bases are a match to TRBD1. The CDR3 consists of 16 residues. Unmatched junction bases numbered 12, after V lost 7 bases and J lost 7 bases. Germline V CDR1 and CDR2: ENHRY, SYGVKD. The CDR3 protein is CAINSPTGGLLGELFF. In nucleotides, the CDR3 is TGTGCCATCAATTCTCCGACAGGGGGCTTACTCGGGGAGCTGTTTTTT.

This clonotype was seen many times. The chain couples TRBV30 to TRBJ1-2; tentatively, D is TRBD1 (5 bases). The CDR3 has 13 residues. Between the trimmed V and J ends, which lost 2 bases and 6 bases, there was a span of 13 bases. Per germline, CDR1 GTSNPN and CDR2 SVGIG (reference sequence). The CDR3 region has the DNA TGTGCCTGGAGTCGACAGCAAGGGGATGGCTACACCTTC. Its translation is CAWSRQQGDGYTF.

At least ten counts were recorded for this clonotype. This chain links TRBV20-1 with TRBJ2-7, with D perhaps given as TRBD1 or TRBD2 (6 bases each). V was pared by 3 bases and J by 5 bases, with 14 bases between. Germline values: CDR1 DFQATT, CDR2 SNEGSKA (reference sequence). The CDR3 loop spans 13 amino acids. The CDR3 nucleotides read TGCAGTGCTAGGGGGGCTAGCGAGCACGAGCAGTACTTC. This codes for CSARGASEHEQYF.

There are many counts of this clonotype. The rearrangement links TRBV4-2 to TRBJ2-5; D gene ambiguous. Germline CDR1 reads LGHNA; CDR2 reads YNFKEQ. The V and J ends lost 1 base and 4 bases respectively, with 4 bases between them. The CDR3 runs to 12 residues. The chain's CDR3 is CASSQGRETQYF. CDR3 DNA sequence: TGTGCCAGCAGCCAAGGGCGAGAGACCCAGTACTTC.

This clonotype is categorized as medium-sized. The chain recombines TRBV20-1 with TRBJ1-4; D ambiguous. The germline CDR1 and CDR2 sequences are DFQATT and SNEGSKA (reference sequence). Trimming cost V 0 bases and J 6 bases, with 14 bases left between them. The CDR3 is made up of 15 amino acids. The CDR3 DNA reads TGCAGTGCTAGAGATTGGAAACCTGGACATGAAAAACTGTTTTTT. Protein product: CSARDWKPGHEKLFF.